Listed below are T cell receptor beta chains from one sample, sequenced in a study of blood T cell repertoires in COVID-19. TCRdb keeps only in-frame clones here, not all; method: immunoSEQ multiplex PCR. In the table there are 150,000 to 250,000 clones, approximately 94% of which are singletons. The sequencing input was peripheral blood. The source is a man aged 25-45 years with COVID-19, enrolled during active disease. The CDR3 runs from the conserved cysteine through the conserved F or W. A D gene is named only where the DNA matches it firmly. Some rows have no size entry. The others give once, few or many, or a class for an expanded clone.

j_call clone_size v_call d_call cdr3_aa cdr3_nt
TRBJ1-5 NA TRBV7-6 NA CASSPGGDGSNQPQHF TGTGCCAGCAGCCCCGGAGGGGACGGAAGCAATCAGCCCCAGCATTTT
TRBJ2-5 NA TRBV5-1 NA CASSPEDHGETQYF TGCGCCAGCAGCCCGGAGGACCACGGCGAGACCCAGTACTTC
TRBJ2-7 NA TRBV5-4 TRBD1 CASSLEGTGGLEQYF TGTGCCAGCAGCTTGGAGGGGACAGGGGGCCTCGAGCAGTACTTC
TRBJ1-1 NA TRBV7-3 NA CASSLQGSTEAFF TGTGCCAGCAGCCTCCAGGGGAGCACTGAAGCTTTCTTT
TRBJ1-1 NA TRBV5-4 NA CASSFRAPNTEAFF TGTGCCAGCAGCTTCCGAGCCCCTAACACTGAAGCTTTCTTT
TRBJ2-2 few TRBV28 TRBD1 CASSLSRDRAAGELFF TGTGCCAGCAGTTTATCGAGGGACAGGGCCGCCGGGGAGCTGTTTTTT
TRBJ1-4 NA TRBV10-3 TRBD1 CAIQGGLNEKLFF TGTGCCATCCAGGGGGGCCTCAATGAAAAACTGTTTTTT
TRBJ2-1 NA TRBV4-2 TRBD2 CASSLGGRGSSYNEQFF TGTGCCAGCAGCCTAGGTGGGAGGGGAAGCTCCTACAATGAGCAGTTCTTC
TRBJ1-5 NA TRBV15 NA CATSRDRGASNQPQHF TGTGCCACCAGCAGAGATCGGGGGGCTAGCAATCAGCCCCAGCATTTT
TRBJ2-7 NA TRBV5-1 NA CASSFRGGEAYEQYF TGCGCCAGCAGCTTTCGGGGCGGGGAGGCCTACGAGCAGTACTTC
TRBJ2-3 once TRBV7-2 TRBD2 CASSDISGAWTDTQYF TGTGCCAGCAGCGACATCAGCGGGGCCTGGACAGATACGCAGTATTTT
TRBJ1-1 NA TRBV9 TRBD1 CASSVLTGGDTEAFF TGTGCCAGCAGCGTACTGACAGGGGGGGACACTGAAGCTTTCTTT
TRBJ1-4 NA TRBV2 TRBD1 CARGGQGGEKLFF TGTGCCAGAGGGGGACAGGGAGGAGAGAAACTGTTTTTT
TRBJ1-2 NA TRBV7-9 NA CASTQGGANYGYTF TGTGCCAGCACCCAGGGCGGAGCTAACTATGGCTACACCTTC
TRBJ1-2 NA TRBV4-1 NA CASSQGEVSYGYTF TGCGCCAGCAGCCAAGGCGAGGTGTCCTATGGCTACACCTTC
TRBJ1-1 once TRBV10-2 TRBD1 CASRKHRGMNTEAFF TGCGCCAGCAGGAAACACAGGGGGATGAACACTGAAGCTTTCTTT
TRBJ1-2 NA TRBV5-6 NA CASTPVWQDYGYTF TGTGCCAGCACCCCTGTATGGCAGGACTATGGCTACACCTTC
TRBJ1-4 NA TRBV7-9 TRBD1 CASSLGGTASNEKLFF TGTGCCAGCAGCTTAGGGGGGACAGCGTCTAATGAAAAACTGTTTTTT
TRBJ1-5 NA TRBV10-2 NA CASSEYSGLQPQHF TGCGCCAGCAGTGAGTACAGCGGGCTACAGCCCCAGCATTTT
TRBJ1-3 NA TRBV3-1/TRBV3-2 TRBD1 CASSQDRHPGNTIYF TGTGCCAGCAGCCAGGACAGGCACCCTGGAAACACCATATATTTT
TRBJ2-1 NA TRBV27 NA CASKLYNEQFF TGTGCCAGCAAACTTTACAATGAGCAGTTCTTC
TRBJ1-2 NA TRBV9 NA CASSPGSRTYGYTF TGTGCCAGCAGCCCGGGGAGCCGTACCTATGGCTACACCTTC
TRBJ2-7 NA TRBV30 TRBD1 CAWGPQGANRYEQYF TGTGCCTGGGGGCCCCAGGGGGCCAACAGGTACGAGCAGTACTTC
TRBJ1-1 once TRBV19 TRBD1 CASGTGQGVTEAFF TGTGCCAGTGGTACTGGACAGGGGGTAACTGAAGCTTTCTTT
TRBJ1-2 NA TRBV6-6 TRBD1 CASSYTAKTGDRGYTF TGTGCCAGCAGTTACACAGCTAAGACAGGGGATCGTGGCTACACCTTC
TRBJ2-1 NA TRBV13 TRBD2 CASSPTPGGREQFF TGTGCCAGCAGCCCAACCCCGGGGGGGCGTGAGCAGTTCTTC
TRBJ2-6 once TRBV4-1 TRBD1 CASSQDPGQGSLGANVLTF TGCGCCAGCAGCCAAGACCCGGGACAGGGATCTCTCGGGGCCAACGTCCTGACTTTC
TRBJ1-2 NA TRBV5-1 TRBD1 CASSSDAGGGGYTF TGCGCCAGCAGCTCCGATGCAGGGGGCGGTGGCTACACCTTC
TRBJ1-2 NA TRBV9 NA CASSVEGRGTYGYTF TGTGCCAGCAGCGTAGAGGGCAGGGGAACCTATGGCTACACCTTC
TRBJ1-3 NA TRBV11-2 NA CASSSGLGAGNTIYF TGTGCCAGCAGCTCCGGACTCGGGGCGGGGAACACCATATATTTT
TRBJ1-1 NA TRBV5-1 TRBD1 CASSPNARQGASTAEAFF TGCGCCAGCAGCCCAAACGCCAGACAGGGGGCATCGACGGCTGAAGCTTTCTTT
TRBJ1-5 NA TRBV5-4 NA CASSFGGASPVQPQHF TGTGCCAGCAGCTTTGGAGGTGCGAGCCCCGTTCAGCCCCAGCATTTT
TRBJ1-5 NA TRBV6-1 NA CASSEVELSENQPQHF TGTGCCAGCAGTGAAGTTGAATTATCCGAGAACCAGCCCCAGCATTTT